This T cell receptor (beta chain) was identified in a study of shared clonotypes between healthy human individuals. Whole-study results and caveats: Tissues were not sampled, only blood, and their repertoires likely differ. It was expected that sequencing depth would affect clonotype sharing among donors. On the whole, naive subsets had larger estimated richness than memory subsets had.

To note about this clone: Its antigen is not identified.

In the original workflow: Filtering of immunoSEQ junctional sequences could not match full-length read filtering. Method: immunoSEQ multiplex PCR; TCRdb's copy keeps in-frame clones and lacks some. Clone size and V and J calls were adopted from that table, with D and trimming inferred from the DNA. The sample includes millions of clones, approximately 94% of them seen just once. V lost 6 bases and J lost 1, with 9 bases in between. The CDR3 runs 13 residues. Germline values: CDR1 KGHSH, CDR2 LQKENI. This clonotype originated in a young man in good health. Sequencing was done on a sample of naive CD4+ T cells sorted from blood. This sample's subset: CD45RA+ positively selected. The gene calls are TRBV18 and TRBJ1-1; D uncertain. The CDR3 sequence: CASSDGPNTEAFF. DNA of the CDR3: TGTGCCAGCTCCGACGGTCCGAACACTGAAGCTTTCTTT.